Given below is one T cell receptor beta chain in context. Everyone who took part was about 18 to 90 years old, and they came from 20 to 25 US areas. Participants reported their clinical history, and cohort assignment relied on those reports. Clones were read by immunoSEQ multiplex PCR, and TCRdb kept only the in-frame ones, dropping some. The table includes approximately 290,000 clones, roughly 85% detected once. The data were taken from a study of blood T cell repertoires in COVID-19. Study at large: The analysed material was cDNA or gDNA that came from T cells, B-cell-depleted T cells, or PBMCs.

The CDR3 sequence is 13 residues long. Trimming stripped 0 bases from V and 7 bases from J, with 7 bases between. Germline CDR1 is SGHDN and CDR2 is FVKESK. This chain connects TRBV14 to TRBJ1-5, with D uncertain. This sequence was found in a woman in her twenties or thirties who had recovered from COVID-19. Sequencing was carried out using PBMCs or T cells enriched from blood (not recorded which). The CDR3, as DNA: TGTGCCAGCAGCCAAGATCCTAGACAGCCCCAGCATTTT. Translation gives CASSQDPRQPQHF. Supplemented by reference TRBV14 and TRBJ1-5, the full variable domain reads EAGVTQFPSHSVIEKGQTVTLRCDPISGHDNLYWYRRVMGKEIKFLLHFVKESKQDESGMPNNRFLAERTGGTYSTLKVQPAELEDSGVYFCASSQDPRQPQHFGDGTRLSIL.